This T cell receptor beta chain was observed in a study of shared clonotypes between healthy human individuals. The table came from immunoSEQ multiplex PCR; TCRdb's copy has only in-frame clones and leaves some out. The sample includes some 500,000 clones, about 96% of them seen just once. CDR1 MDHEN and CDR2 SYDVKM come from the germline V gene. The V end lost 8 bases, the J end lost 0 bases, and 10 bases lay between the germline ends. The CDR3 has 13 amino acids. The chain has TRBV28 and TRBJ1-2; no firm D call. The origin of this receptor is a woman in her twenties or thirties in good health. The sequencing sample was made of naive CD4+ T cells sorted from blood. Subset described: CD45RA+ positively selected. The CDR3 DNA reads as TGTGCCAGCGTCCGAGAAGCTAACTATGGCTACACCTTC. Translating gives CASVREANYGYTF.